Here is one T cell receptor (beta chain) with its context. This record comes from a study of T cells in Graves' hyperthyroidism and ophthalmopathy. Amplification of TCR beta CDR3 regions was performed using RNA transcripts as template. HTBI primers were the set used in a first-round RT-PCR of the TCR CDR3. TCRdb re-derived calls from the multiplex PCR reads in MiXCR, one entry per CDR3 protein. The table lists 500,000 to 750,000 distinct CDR3 sequences, 46% of them singletons. This CDR3 is built from 19 residues. Trimming shortened V by 2 bases and J by 0 bases, and 19 bases separated the two germline ends. Germline CDR1 is MGHRA and CDR2 is YSYEKL. Newly diagnosed hyperthyroidism patients aged 18 to 65 years had disease lasting under 2 months. Exclusions: uncontrolled infection, other autoimmune disease, pregnancy, lactation. Diagnosis rested on symptoms, serum thyroxine and TRAb, thyroid ultrasound, and orbital computed tomography.

The receptor was derived from a woman aged 18 to 35 with Graves' hyperthyroidism. The sequencing sample was made of peripheral blood or thyroid tissue (not recorded which). V and J are TRBV4-1 and TRBJ2-2, with D tentatively TRBD2 (7 bases). The DNA of the CDR3 is TGCGCCAGCAGCCAAAAAGGGGGGGTTCGTAGCGCGAACACCGGGGAGCTGTTTTTT. Amino acid sequence: CASSQKGGVRSANTGELFF.